The clone carrying this T cell receptor (beta chain) was counted many times. The antigen is not known. Using RNA transcripts as the source, TCR beta CDR3 regions were amplified. When the TCR CDR3 underwent first-round RT-PCR, the HTBI primer set was used. Each CDR3 protein is one row after TCRdb ran MiXCR on the multiplex PCR reads. Here the sample spans over 700,000 distinct CDR3 sequences, around 19% being singletons. The CDR3 contains 13 residues. V shed 7 bases and J 5 bases; nucleotides not matched to a gene: 5. CDR1 and CDR2 from the germline V gene are ENHRY and SYGVKD. The source of the sample is a study of T cells in Graves' hyperthyroidism and ophthalmopathy. Study-level background: Before treatment of any kind, peripheral blood was taken at initial diagnosis.

Study results and limitations: Also found in blood were most expanded thyroid clonotypes above 0.001.

PBMCs came from 8.5 to 10 ml fresh peripheral blood. This chain uses TRBV10-3 with TRBJ1-1; 9 bases map to TRBD1. This receptor was taken from a woman in her forties or fifties with Graves' hyperthyroidism that later progressed to Graves' ophthalmopathy. Sequences were obtained from blood. CDR3 bases: TGTGCCATCAACCTGGGACAGGGTACTGAAGCTTTCTTT. Amino acids: CAINLGQGTEAFF.